This is a list of T cell receptor beta chains from one sample in a study of human T cells and chemical hapten exposure. TCRdb re-called the RACE reads through MiXCR, storing one row per CDR3 protein. The repertoire has a few hundred thousand distinct CDR3 sequences, over 5% of them found once; the top ten carry more than 8%. The sample in question was whole blood, obtained in connection with sensitization to the hapten diphenylcyclopropenone (DPC). The source is a woman aged 18 to 35 with alopecia areata. Some clones in this sample may be carry-over from other donors' samples. CDR3s include the opening cysteine and the closing phenylalanine or tryptophan. The D gene is left open where the match is weak. Clone sizes are given selectively: once, few, many, or a class where the clone is expanded.

-,TRBJ1-1,TRBV13,-,TGTGCCAGCAGCACTATACAGGGATCTGAAGCTTTCTTT,CASSTIQGSEAFF
-,TRBJ2-2,TRBV11-3,-,TGTGCCAGCAGTAAGAGCCCCGGGGAGCTGTTTTTT,CASSKSPGELFF
-,TRBJ2-3,TRBV4-1,many,TGCGCCAGCAGCCAGACGGGTGCTAGCACAGATACGCAGTATTTT,CASSQTGASTDTQYF
TRBD2,TRBJ2-3,TRBV12-3/TRBV12-4,few,TGTGCCAGCAGTTCTGCGGGGGGAGCTAGCACAGATACGCAGTATTTT,CASSSAGGASTDTQYF
-,TRBJ1-1,TRBV2,once,TGTGCCAGCAGTCGGTTGCTGAGACCTGAAGCTTTCTTT,CASSRLLRPEAFF
-,TRBJ2-5,TRBV12-3/TRBV12-4,many,TGTGCCAGCAGAATCGGGACGGGCCAAGAGACCCAGTACTTC,CASRIGTGQETQYF
TRBD1,TRBJ2-1,TRBV5-5,many,TGTGCCAGCAGCTTACATACAGGGGTTATATTTAGTGAGCAGTTCTTC,CASSLHTGVIFSEQFF
TRBD1,TRBJ2-1,TRBV7-2,many,TGTGCCAGCAGCTCCCGGGACAGGGGCTACAATGAGCAGTTCTTC,CASSSRDRGYNEQFF
TRBD2,TRBJ2-4,TRBV6-1,-,TGTGCCAGCAGTGAAGGGACTAGCGGGGGTCAAAACATTCAGTACTTC,CASSEGTSGGQNIQYF
-,TRBJ2-7,TRBV20-1,-,TGCAGTGCTCCCCGGGACTTGAGCTCCTACGAGCAGTACTTC,CSAPRDLSSYEQYF
-,TRBJ2-7,TRBV3-1,few,TGTGCCAGCAGCCAAGATTCCGGGGAGTTGAGATACGAGCAGTACTTC,CASSQDSGELRYEQYF
-,TRBJ1-5,TRBV6-2/TRBV6-3,-,TGTGCCAGCAGTCGCACCTTAGAAAATCAGCCCCAGCATTTT,CASSRTLENQPQHF
TRBD1,TRBJ1-2,TRBV5-6,many,TGTGCCAGCAGCTCGGATGACAGGGGGACAAGGGGCTACACCTTC,CASSSDDRGTRGYTF
TRBD2,TRBJ2-3,TRBV5-1,many,TGCGCCAGCAGCCTGGGACTAGCGACCGGCACAGATACGCAGTATTTT,CASSLGLATGTDTQYF
-,TRBJ1-3,TRBV20-1,many,TGCAGTGCTTGGGGAGGGGGGTACTCTGGAAACACCATATATTTT,CSAWGGGYSGNTIYF
TRBD2,TRBJ2-3,TRBV15,many,TGTGCCACCAGCAGAGATCTCCCGGGGGGTAGCACAGATACGCAGTATTTT,CATSRDLPGGSTDTQYF
TRBD1,TRBJ1-2,TRBV7-9,few,TGTGCCAGCAGCTTAGCCCTTGGACAGGCGGGCTATGGCTACACCTTC,CASSLALGQAGYGYTF
-,TRBJ2-2,TRBV29-1,few,TGCAGCGGCTCTTCCGGGGTAGACACCGGGGAGCTGTTTTTT,CSGSSGVDTGELFF
-,TRBJ1-1,TRBV6-2/TRBV6-3,few,TGTGCCAGCAGTTACACATACCGGAACACTGAAGCTTTCTTT,CASSYTYRNTEAFF
TRBD1,TRBJ1-1,TRBV2,-,TGTGCCAGCAGGGTTTCTACAGGGGACCCCACTGAAGCTTTCTTT,CASRVSTGDPTEAFF
TRBD1,TRBJ1-2,TRBV29-1,-,TGCAGCGTTGAACTCCGGGACAGCTATGGCTACACCTTC,CSVELRDSYGYTF
-,TRBJ1-1,TRBV29-1,-,TGCAGCGTTGTCAGGGATAAAGACACTGAAGCTTTCTTT,CSVVRDKDTEAFF
-,TRBJ1-4,TRBV5-1,-,TGCGCCAGCAGCTTGGGGCAGGGCTACGCTCTGGAGACTAATGAAAAACTGTTTTTT,CASSLGQGYALETNEKLFF
TRBD2,TRBJ2-1,TRBV4-3,-,TGCGCCAGCAGCCAAAATCCCTTCCCGGGAGGCCCCTACAATGAGCAGTTCTTC,CASSQNPFPGGPYNEQFF
-,TRBJ1-3,TRBV10-3,many,TGTGCCATCAGTGAGTCGAGACTGCCTGGGACCATATATTTT,CAISESRLPGTIYF
-,TRBJ1-5,TRBV28,many,TGTGCCAGCAGCTTACGGAATAGCAATCAGCCCCAGCATTTT,CASSLRNSNQPQHF
-,TRBJ2-7,TRBV12-3/TRBV12-4,many,TGTGCCAGCAGTCTTAGCCGGGACACGAACTACGAGCAGTACTTC,CASSLSRDTNYEQYF
TRBD1,TRBJ1-5,TRBV28,few,TGTGCCAGCAGTACGCGGACAGGGTACCAGCCCCAGCATTTT,CASSTRTGYQPQHF
-,TRBJ2-3,TRBV6-2/TRBV6-3,few,TGTGCCAGCAGTTACTTTTCCGGGGATACGCAGTATTTT,CASSYFSGDTQYF
TRBD2,TRBJ2-1,TRBV9,-,TGTGCCAGCAGCGGGACTAGCGGGGCCAAAAGCTCCTACAATGAGCAGTTCTTC,CASSGTSGAKSSYNEQFF
-,TRBJ1-3,TRBV4-2,-,TGTGCCAGCAGCCAGGCGCAATTGGGCAGGGTAAAACGACCTGGAAACACCATATATTTT,CASSQAQLGRVKRPGNTIYF
TRBD1,TRBJ2-7,TRBV7-6,many,TGTGCCAGCAGCTTTCACAGGGGGTACGAGCAGTACTTC,CASSFHRGYEQYF
-,TRBJ2-1,TRBV7-8,many,TGTGCCAGCTCCCTAGGCAGGGACTCCTACAATGAGCAGTTCTTC,CASSLGRDSYNEQFF